This T cell receptor beta chain was sequenced during a study of blood T cell repertoires in COVID-19. About the research overall: T cells, B-cell-depleted T cells, or PBMCs supplied cDNA or gDNA.

Original processing notes: Reference gene primer amplification in the assay estimated nucleated cell counts. The assay was immunoSEQ multiplex PCR, and TCRdb's table has in-frame clones only and misses some. D and trimming come from the DNA, and the V and J calls and clone size come from that table. The sample includes approximately 70,000 clones, around 86% of them seen just once. Deletions cut 11 bases from V and 1 base from J, with 11 bases between. The CDR3 loop spans 12 amino acids. The germline V gene has CDR1 MNHEY and CDR2 SVGAGI. This clone was observed at least ten times. Sequencing input: peripheral blood. The chain joins TRBV6-5 to TRBJ1-2; no clear D. This sequence was found in a man aged 50 to 60 with active COVID-19. The CDR3 region is CASSPSNYGYTF. DNA for the CDR3: TGTGCCTCGTCTCCCAGTAACTATGGCTACACCTTC.